What follows are 32 T cell receptor beta chains derived from one specimen sequenced in a study of T cell repertoires in cytomegalovirus infection. Each CDR3 protein is one row after TCRdb ran MiXCR on the reads. The sample carries more than 650,000 distinct CDR3 sequences, roughly 36% recorded once. Sequencing was performed on PBMCs. Receptors were obtained from a human donor in good health (CMV status not recorded). Some clones in this sample may be carry-over from other donors' samples.

This clonotype was counted between two and nine times. The chain links TRBV12-3 or TRBV12-4 to TRBJ1-5, with 12 bases identical to TRBD1. The length of the CDR3 is 17 residues. The V segment lost 5 bases and the J segment 4 bases; nucleotides outside the gene matches: 9. CDR3 sequence (DNA): TGTGCCAGCAGTCCCTTGGGGACAGGGGGCTATAATCAGCCCCAGCATTTT. Protein sequence: CASSPLGTGGYNQPQHF.

Comments on this clonotype: The junction shows a germline mismatch at one end, possibly a read error. This sequence joins TRBV7-7 and TRBJ2-1; a weak D match, TRBD2 (5 bases). CDR3 length: 16 residues. CDR1 is SSHAT and CDR2 is FNYEAQ in the germline V gene (reference sequence). The CDR3 reads CASSFRTGSPYNEQFF. The CDR3 DNA follows: TGTGCTAGCAGCTTCCGCACGGGGAGCCCCTACAATGAGCAGTTCTTC.

V is TRBV7-3 and J is TRBJ2-2, with a possible D match to TRBD1 (5 bases). Germline CDR1 reads SGHTA; CDR2 reads FQGTGA. The CDR3 has 15 residues. Deletions cut 0 bases from V and 6 bases from J, with 11 bases between. The CDR3 nucleotides are TGTGCCAGCAGCTTAACAGGGGTGTTGGCCGGGGAGCTGTTTTTT. The encoded protein is CASSLTGVLAGELFF.

V usage is TRBV6-1 and J usage is TRBJ2-3, with D possibly matching TRBD1 (5 bases). This CDR3 has 13 amino acids. V was clipped by 0 bases and J by 13 bases, with 14 bases between them. Germline loops: CDR1 MNHNS, CDR2 SASEGT. CDR3 coding DNA: TGTGCCAGCAGTGAAGCGCAGGGTTCAGGGAAGTATTTT. Its protein product is CASSEAQGSGKYF.

With respect to this clonotype: It is likely a read error, because the conserved phenylalanine at the end of the CDR3 is missing. The DNA is left out, because the CDR3 cannot be placed on it with certainty; the CDR3 is given as TCRdb lists it. This rearrangement joins TRBV7-8 to TRBJ2-1; no DNA check was done on the table's D call, TRBD2. Germline V gene sequence: CDR1 SGHVS, CDR2 FQNEAQ. The CDR3 spans 16 residues, counting both ends. The CDR3 sequence is CASNRGGTGPYNEQLL.

The chain carries TRBV19 and TRBJ1-5; 7 bases are a match to TRBD1. Germline CDR1 LNHDA, CDR2 SQIVND (reference sequence). With V trimmed by 3 bases and J by 5 bases, 7 bases remained unmatched. The CDR3 has 15 residues. The CDR3 coding sequence is TGTGCCAGTAGTATGAGGGACAGAACAGATCAGCCCCAGCATTTT. This sequence encodes CASSMRDRTDQPQHF.

In its sample, this clonotype was seen many times. The rearrangement joins TRBV7-2 to TRBJ2-4; D tentatively fits TRBD1 or TRBD2 (5 bases each). Germline CDR1 reads SGHTA; CDR2 reads FQGNSA. V lost 5 bases, J lost 3 bases, and 14 bases lay in between. CDR3 length: 15 amino acids. The CDR3 DNA reads as TGTGCCAGCAGCCCAGGGACCTTGGGCAAAAACATTCAGTACTTC. Amino acid sequence: CASSPGTLGKNIQYF. The entire variable domain, with the rest obtained from reference TRBV7-2 and TRBJ2-4, is as follows: GAGVSQSPSNKVTEKGKDVELRCDPISGHTALYWYRQSLGQGLEFLIYFQGNSAPDKSGLPSDRFSAERTGGSVSTLTIQRTQQEDSAVYLCASSPGTLGKNIQYFGAGTRLSVL.

The chain joins TRBV12-3 or TRBV12-4 to TRBJ2-1; D perhaps matches TRBD2 (6 bases). The V end lost 4 bases, the J end lost 8 bases, and 12 bases lay between the germline ends. This CDR3 region has 13 residues. DNA of the CDR3: TGTGCCAGCAGTTCCTGGGACTTTGATGAGCAGTTCTTC. This translates into CASSSWDFDEQFF.

Of note for this clonotype: The junction departs from the called germline gene at one end, perhaps through a read error. V and J are TRBV7-9 and TRBJ1-2, with a tentative D call TRBD1 (6 bases). Germline-derived CDR1 and CDR2 are SEHNR and FQNEAQ (reference sequence). The CDR3 extends over 14 amino acids. The CDR3 nucleotides are TGTGCCAGCAGCCAAAGCGGGGACAACTACGGCTACACCTTC. Its protein product is CASSQSGDNYGYTF.

The chain couples TRBV15 to TRBJ1-3, with unresolved D. The germline gives CDR1 LNHNV, CDR2 YYDKDF (reference sequence). Trimming left V 0 bases short and J 3 bases short, with 9 bases between. The CDR3 consists of 15 residues. CDR3 amino acids: CATSRDPLVGNTIYF. CDR3 sequence (DNA): TGTGCCACCAGCAGAGATCCGCTTGTTGGAAACACCATATATTTT.

This clonotype was picked up a small number of times. The chain recombines TRBV19 with TRBJ2-7; D is perhaps TRBD1 or TRBD2 (5 bases each). In germline, CDR1 is LNHDA, CDR2 SQIVND (reference sequence). The CDR3 has 15 residues. The V end was cut by 4 bases, the J end by 4 bases, with 17 bases between. The chain's CDR3 is CASSTGTGPYYEQYF. The CDR3 DNA reads as TGTGCCAGTAGTACTGGCACGGGACCTTATTACGAGCAGTACTTC.

The gene calls are TRBV12-3 or TRBV12-4 and TRBJ2-7; a possible D gene is TRBD1 (8 bases). Trimming left V 3 bases short and J 4 bases short, with 19 bases between. The CDR3 covers 16 residues. As DNA, the CDR3 is TGTGCCAGCAGTTTTCGCCATGGGGGGGACAGGTACGAGCAGTACTTC. Translating gives CASSFRHGGDRYEQYF.

The chain uses TRBV27 and TRBJ2-4; 15 bases are shared with TRBD2. Germline V gene data show CDR1 as MNHEY and CDR2 as SMNVEV (reference sequence). The V segment lost 5 bases and the J segment 5 bases; nucleotides outside the gene matches: 13. CDR3 length equals 19 residues. CDR3 nucleotides: TGTGCCAGCAGTCCTAACGGACTAGCGGGAGGGCGTGGCGAAAACATTCAGTACTTC. This translates into CASSPNGLAGGRGENIQYF.

This sequence joins TRBV20-1 and TRBJ2-1; 9 bases are a match to TRBD2. The germline V gene encodes CDR1 DFQATT and CDR2 SNEGSKA (reference sequence). The CDR3 totals 15 residues. Trimming at V came to 3 bases and at J to 9 bases, leaving 12 bases not matched to a gene. The CDR3 is CSARRAGGPGGEQFF. The CDR3 DNA follows: TGCAGTGCTAGGAGGGCGGGAGGGCCGGGAGGTGAGCAGTTCTTC.

This clonotype was detected a few times. This chain joins TRBV11-2 and TRBJ2-5; 12 nucleotides align to TRBD2. J was trimmed by 4 bases and V by 5 bases; bases with no gene match: 8. Germline values: CDR1 SGHAT, CDR2 FQNNGV. CDR3 length: 16 amino acids. CDR3 DNA sequence: TGTGCCAGCAGCCCCCGGACTAGCGGGGACGGAGAGACCCAGTACTTC. The encoded protein is CASSPRTSGDGETQYF.

The chain has TRBV19 and TRBJ2-1; no clear D gene. Germline V gives CDR1 LNHDA, CDR2 SQIVND (reference sequence). Trimming removed 2 bases at V and 4 bases at J, with 12 bases between. The CDR3 contains 15 residues. CDR3 bases: TGTGCCAGTAGTATATTGGCTCAGGCTTACAATGAGCAGTTCTTC. Encoded protein: CASSILAQAYNEQFF. The full variable domain, with the rest looked up from reference TRBV19 and TRBJ2-1, is DGGITQSPKYLFRKEGQNVTLSCEQNLNHDAMYWYRQDPGQGLRLIYYSQIVNDFQKGDIAEGYSVSREKKESFPLTVTSAQKNPTAFYLCASSILAQAYNEQFFGPGTRLTVL.

The chain is built from TRBV11-1 and TRBJ1-4; D remains unclear. V was clipped by 5 bases and J by 0 bases, with 10 bases between them. CDR3 length: 15 amino acids. Germline V gives CDR1 SGHAT, CDR2 FQDESV (reference sequence). The chain's CDR3 is CASSIDPATNEKLFF. CDR3 nucleotides: TGTGCCAGCAGCATCGACCCGGCAACTAATGAAAAACTGTTTTTT. Complete variable domain (other parts from reference TRBV11-1 and TRBJ1-4): EAEVAQSPRYKITEKSQAVAFWCDPISGHATLYWYRQILGQGPELLVQFQDESVVDDSQLPKDRFSAERLKGVDSTLKIQPAELGDSAMYLCASSIDPATNEKLFFGSGTQLSVL.

V and J are TRBV7-2 and TRBJ2-7; D is uncertain. Germline-derived CDR1 and CDR2 are SGHTA and FQGNSA. The V gene lost 8 bases and the J gene lost 2 bases, with 13 bases spanning the gap. The CDR3 extends over 13 amino acids. The CDR3 loop is CASSLFSTYEQYF. In DNA form, the CDR3 reads TGTGCCAGCTCCCTATTTAGTACCTACGAGCAGTACTTC.

This clonotype was picked up a small number of times. The rearrangement uses TRBV11-2 and TRBJ1-3, with D possibly being TRBD1 (5 bases). The CDR3 contains 14 residues. Germline V gene sequence: CDR1 SGHAT, CDR2 FQNNGV. The V and J ends lost 10 bases and 0 bases respectively, with 13 bases between them. The CDR3 DNA is TGTGCCACCGCGGGGCGATACTCTGGAAACACCATATATTTT. This encodes CATAGRYSGNTIYF.

The rearrangement uses TRBV28 and TRBJ1-5; D is undetermined. The CDR3 is 13 residues long. With 5 bases removed from V and 1 base from J, the gap between germline ends came to 6 bases. CDR1 is MDHEN, CDR2 SYDVKM, per germline. The chain's CDR3 is CASSKGSNQPQHF. CDR3 DNA: TGTGCCAGCAGTAAGGGAAGCAATCAGCCCCAGCATTTT.

The chain links TRBV2 to TRBJ2-4; possibly TRBD1 or TRBD2 for D (7 bases each). Germline CDR1 is SNHLY and CDR2 is FYNNEI. V lost 8 bases, J lost 1 base, and 15 bases lay in between. This CDR3 is 15 amino acids long. The CDR3 loop is CASERGRGAKNIQYF. The CDR3, as DNA: TGTGCCAGCGAGCGGGGCAGGGGGGCCAAAAACATTCAGTACTTC.

In its sample, this clonotype was seen many times. V is TRBV6-5 and J is TRBJ1-6; 8 bases are a match to TRBD1. Germline V gene lookup returns CDR1 MNHEY and CDR2 SVGAGI. V lost 5 bases to trimming and J lost 7 bases; unmatched junction nucleotides: 7. There are 15 residues in the CDR3. The CDR3 protein is CASSTGQGFNSPLHF. CDR3 bases: TGTGCCAGCAGTACCGGACAGGGTTTCAATTCACCCCTCCACTTT.

This chain links TRBV4-1 with TRBJ2-7, with D unresolved. This CDR3 region has 13 residues. Looked up from germline, CDR1 is MGHRA and CDR2 is YSYEKL. The ends were cut back, 9 bases at V and 2 bases at J, with 14 bases in the middle. CDR3 amino acids: CASADANTYEQYF. Here the CDR3 DNA reads TGCGCCAGTGCCGACGCGAATACCTACGAGCAGTACTTC.

The table lists this clonotype with many counts. J is TRBJ2-3 and V is TRBV27; 9 bases agree with TRBD1. CDR1 and CDR2 (germline): MNHEY, SMNVEV (reference sequence). There are 14 residues in the CDR3. The V and J ends lost 4 bases and 3 bases, in that order; junction bases with no gene match: 2. CDR3 protein: CASSYGQGTDTQYF. DNA of the CDR3: TGTGCCAGCAGTTACGGACAGGGGACAGATACGCAGTATTTT.

The chain links TRBV12-3 or TRBV12-4 to TRBJ2-5, with no clear D. V lost 1 base and J 4 bases, leaving 10 bases between the germline ends. The CDR3 covers 14 residues. CDR3 in amino acids: CASSLGLVTETQYF. In DNA form, the CDR3 reads TGTGCCAGCAGTTTAGGTCTAGTAACAGAGACCCAGTACTTC.

Many counts were recorded for this clonotype. The genes are TRBV7-9 and TRBJ2-3; D unclear. The CDR3 runs to 14 residues. The V gene lost 1 base and the J gene lost 2 bases, with 7 bases spanning the gap. Germline V gene data show CDR1 as SEHNR and CDR2 as FQNEAQ (reference sequence). The CDR3, as DNA: TGTGCCAGCAGCTTAGTCAAGAACACAGATACGCAGTATTTT. Translating gives CASSLVKNTDTQYF.

This rearrangement joins TRBV12-3 or TRBV12-4 to TRBJ1-1; 10 positions agree with TRBD1. The V and J ends lost 6 bases and 0 bases, in that order; junction bases with no gene match: 7. CDR3 length equals 16 residues. CDR3 DNA sequence: TGTGCCAGCAGAACGACAGGGGGCGTCGTGAACACTGAAGCTTTCTTT. Its protein product is CASRTTGGVVNTEAFF.

This sequence joins TRBV24-1 and TRBJ2-1; D is ambiguous. The CDR3 consists of 13 residues. Germline-derived CDR1 and CDR2 are KGHDR and SFDVKD. Trimming removed 4 bases from V and 4 bases from J, with 7 bases in between. The CDR3 sequence: CATSEASYNEQFF. The CDR3 DNA reads TGTGCCACCAGTGAGGCCAGTTACAATGAGCAGTTCTTC.

A few counts support this clonotype. CDR3 residues: CASRDTGMYNEKLFF. The CDR3 bases are TGTGCCAGCAGAGACACAGGGATGTATAATGAAAAACTGTTTTTT. This chain links TRBV28 with TRBJ1-4; TRBD1 might be the D (6 bases). Looked up from germline, CDR1 is MDHEN and CDR2 is SYDVKM. The V and J ends lost 6 bases and 4 bases respectively, with 15 bases between them. This CDR3 contains 15 residues.

The chain is built from TRBV6-1 and TRBJ1-3, with D maybe TRBD1 (6 bases). Trimming stripped 5 bases from V and 4 bases from J, with 15 bases between. This CDR3 has 15 residues. Germline V gene lookup returns CDR1 MNHNS and CDR2 SASEGT. The CDR3 sequence is CASSSLQGSGNTIYF. The CDR3 DNA reads TGTGCCAGCAGTTCCCTACAGGGCTCCGGAAACACCATATATTTT.

The chain carries TRBV6-1 and TRBJ2-3; 9 nucleotides align to TRBD2. CDR1 and CDR2 from the germline V gene are MNHNS and SASEGT. This CDR3 has 15 amino acids. The ends lost 7 bases at V and 1 base at J; junction bases unmatched: 6. CDR3 sequence reads: CASKERGAGTDTQYF. CDR3 nucleotides: TGTGCCAGCAAGGAGCGGGGGGCCGGCACAGATACGCAGTATTTT.

This clonotype has at least ten counts. Here the CDR3 DNA reads TGTGCCAGCAGCCCTCAGGGCAGGACTAGCGGGGGGGGCTCCTACAATGAGCAGTTCTTC. It translates to CASSPQGRTSGGGSYNEQFF. This rearrangement joins TRBV7-3 to TRBJ2-1, with 15 bases that match TRBD2. Germline V lookup: CDR1 SGHTA, CDR2 FQGTGA. After removal of 5 bases from V and 0 bases from J, the junction contained 11 bases not matched to a gene. The CDR3 spans 20 residues.